Listed here is a single T cell receptor beta chain. This clonotype was observed a few times. This clone's antigen is unknown. Nothing much larger sits one base from this clone, and base qualities are not available. Including the terminal cysteine and phenylalanine, the CDR3 comprises 14 residues. The only DNA kept is the CDR3, 42 bases in frame from the first base. V and J are trimmed by 4 bases and 7 bases, and the gene matches miss 4 bases of the junction. CDR1 LGHDT and CDR2 YNNKEL were looked up in the germline V gene (reference sequence). Stable Graves' hyperthyroidism was defined as the absence of progression to ophthalmopathy over 18 months of follow-up. Hyperthyroidism patients were aged 18 to 65 years and newly diagnosed, with disease duration of less than 2 months. Any patient with an uncontrolled infection, another autoimmune disease, pregnancy or lactation was excluded. Clinical symptoms, serum thyroxine and TRAb, thyroid ultrasound, and orbital computed tomography formed the basis for the diagnoses. Ficoll-Paque density gradient centrifugation was used to isolate PBMCs from around 10 ml of fresh peripheral blood. Trizol reagent was used to extract total RNA, and RNA quality was then checked on an Agilent 2100 Bioanalyzer.

The sample comes from a study of T cells in Graves' hyperthyroidism and ophthalmopathy (dated by TCRdb to between 2018 and 2021). For the study in its entirety: Peripheral blood samples were taken at the time of initial diagnosis, prior to any treatment. To identify TCR V-J signatures that set the groups apart, the researchers used a discovery cohort of roughly 100 patients, made up of under 45 with Graves' ophthalmopathy and about 60 with stable Graves' hyperthyroidism. An independent validation cohort of around 19 hyperthyroidism patients and about 15 patients who later progressed to ophthalmopathy tested prospective prediction of ophthalmopathy. The 75 to 100 discovery patients were randomly split 7:3 into training and test sets. Thyroid tissue and blood T-cell repertoires from six Graves' hyperthyroidism patients were also compared in the study. Following sampling, methimazole starting at 30 mg daily was given to hyperthyroidism patients, and high-dose intravenous methylprednisolone was given to ophthalmopathy patients. The paper reports TCR Vbeta CDR3 sequencing of 135 peripheral blood samples: 40 to 45 ophthalmopathy, roughly 74 hyperthyroidism and around 17 progressor patients.

Paper-wide results and their limitations: In validation, the model predicted progression to ophthalmopathy with around 71% sensitivity and about 73% specificity, a median of approximately 6.5 months before onset. Blood samples also contained most of the expanded thyroid clonotypes (frequency above 0.001), which suggests that blood repertoires may reflect thyroid immune responses. No statistical method was used to fix the sample size in advance, and group allocation was not hidden from the investigators. A model built on a 13 V-J signature distinguished ophthalmopathy from stable hyperthyroidism, reaching about 89% sensitivity and around 81% specificity in cross-validation and 80%/75% in testing.

The TCR beta CDR3 regions were amplified from the RNA transcripts. The first round of RT-PCR for the TCR CDR3 was performed with the HTBI primer set and the Qiagen OneStep RT-PCR kit. Libraries were constructed in a second round of multiplex PCR, after which size selection and purification were carried out. Sequencing of the libraries was done on an Illumina HiSeq2000 using paired-end 100 bp reads. Per the source publication's procedure: SOAPnuke was used to process the raw data, throwing out any read that contained adapters or uncalled bases, had a mean Phred below 15, or lacked an exact constant-primer or identifier match. COPE v1.2.5 was used to merge the high-quality paired reads, and each unique nucleotide sequence was defined as a clonotype. MiTCR v1.1 was used to align clonotypes to the IMGT TRBV, TRBD and TRBJ reference segments. Analysis was restricted to V-J combinations with a frequency above 0.0001, which covered roughly 99% of repertoires. The TCS score was defined as F50 (clonal expansion) divided by E x V (chaos), with BLOSUM62-based TCRdist calculated between CDR3 peptides within each V-J. Welch's t-statistics and random forest reduced roughly 540 V-J features to about 12, which were used in a naive Bayes classifier (R e1071). TCRdb ran its own pipeline on the public reads, namely fastp trimming at Q25 and MiXCR clone calling, and kept in-frame beta chains. Under each unique CDR3 protein, matching rows form one entry showing the most common genes and DNA. These V and J calls derive from TCRdb rather than the authors' analysis. The sample yields more than 450,000 distinct CDR3 sequences; about 15% were counted once. Approximately 13% of the sample is in the top ten clones.

The sample was blood. This clonotype originated in a woman in her 40s with Graves' hyperthyroidism. The V and J segments used are TRBV3-1 and TRBJ1-6; 7 nucleotides in the junction match TRBD1. In nucleotide form, the sequence is TGTGCCAGCAGCCTAGGGGGCATGAATTCACCCCTCCACTTT. The encoded protein is CASSLGGMNSPLHF.